Shown below are 23 T cell receptor beta chains from a single sample sequenced in a study of cytomegalovirus exposure and HLA in healthy donors. PCR amplification relied on 60 Vbeta primers (plus 13 Jbeta primers). The data were produced by immunoSEQ multiplex PCR, yet TCRdb's version contains in-frame clones alone and is incomplete. The profile shows some 90,000 clones, roughly 79% of them singletons. Sequenced material: PBMCs. The receptors derive from a woman between 65 and 79 years old in good health and CMV-seropositive.

This sequence joins TRBV28 and TRBJ1-2, with D perhaps TRBD1 (6 bases). V dropped 7 bases and J dropped 4 bases, with 19 bases sitting between them. Germline V CDR1 and CDR2: MDHEN, SYDVKM. CDR3 size: 15 residues. CDR3 nucleotide sequence: TGTGCCAGCAACGTACCGTCTCAGGGGTTCTATGGCTACACCTTC. Translating gives CASNVPSQGFYGYTF.

The chain carries TRBV5-1 and TRBJ1-1; 8 bases are shared with TRBD1. The V gene's germline CDR1 is SGHRS and CDR2 YFSETQ. The CDR3 has 14 amino acids. J was trimmed by 5 bases and V by 1 base; bases with no gene match: 4. DNA for the CDR3: TGCGCCAGCAGCTTGCAGGACAGGGAGACTGAAGCTTTCTTT. Its protein product is CASSLQDRETEAFF.

The rearrangement joins TRBV7-3 to TRBJ2-3; possible D gene TRBD1, 7 bases. The V end was cut by 3 bases, the J end by 2 bases, with 9 bases between. CDR1 is SGHTA and CDR2 is FQGTGA in the germline V gene. CDR3 length: 14 residues. The CDR3: CASSLEGATDTQYF. In DNA form, the CDR3 reads TGTGCCAGCAGCTTGGAGGGGGCCACAGATACGCAGTATTTT.

This clone was observed once. This rearrangement joins TRBV5-5 to TRBJ1-1; 7 bases are shared with TRBD1. Germline assignment: CDR1 SGHKS and CDR2 YYEKEE (reference sequence). The V and J ends lost 4 bases and 3 bases, in that order; junction bases with no gene match: 3. This CDR3 has 13 residues. In DNA, the CDR3 is TGTGCCAGCAGCCTTACAGGGGACACTGAAGCTTTCTTT. Translated, it gives CASSLTGDTEAFF.

The V call is TRBV2, the J call TRBJ2-5, with unresolved D. The CDR3 loop spans 11 amino acids. Germline V gene sequence: CDR1 SNHLY, CDR2 FYNNEI. The V end was cut by 6 bases, the J end by 2 bases, with 4 bases between. The CDR3 region is CASSLQETQYF. Written as DNA, the CDR3 is TGTGCCAGCAGCTTACAAGAGACCCAGTACTTC.

The chain links TRBV27 to TRBJ1-1, with D tentatively TRBD1 (5 bases). Germline V gene data show CDR1 as MNHEY and CDR2 as SMNVEV (reference sequence). V was shortened by 8 bases and J by 7 bases, with 17 bases between the two germline ends. The CDR3 runs to 13 residues. The CDR3 region has the DNA TGTGCCAGCGCCAACGAGATGGGACTTGAAGCTTTCTTT. Amino acid sequence: CASANEMGLEAFF.

The chain recombines TRBV18 with TRBJ1-5; no firm D call. This CDR3 comprises 13 residues. Germline V gene sequence: CDR1 KGHSH, CDR2 LQKENI. V dropped 6 bases and J dropped 4 bases, with 10 bases sitting between them. The CDR3 region has the DNA TGTGCCAGCTCCCAGGAATGGAATCAGCCCCAGCATTTT. This gives the protein CASSQEWNQPQHF.

The gene calls are TRBV9 and TRBJ2-7; 7 positions match TRBD2. J gave up 3 bases and V 0 bases, and 3 bases lay outside the gene matches. The CDR3 runs to 14 residues. Germline V gene lookup returns CDR1 SGDLS and CDR2 YYNGEE. CDR3 sequence: CASSVERDGYEQYF. CDR3 nucleotide sequence: TGTGCCAGCAGCGTAGAGCGGGATGGCTACGAGCAGTACTTC.

This clone has only a few counts. The gene calls are TRBV5-8 and TRBJ1-4; unclear D gene. Looked up from germline, CDR1 is SGHTS and CDR2 is YDEGEE. The CDR3 contains 14 residues. With 0 bases removed from V and 3 bases from J, the gap between germline ends came to 6 bases. The CDR3, as DNA: TGTGCCAGCAGCTTGGTCAGCGCTAATGAAAAACTGTTTTTT. Its translation: CASSLVSANEKLFF.

This clone is a singleton in its sample. This chain connects TRBV30 to TRBJ1-4; D not certain. The CDR3 sequence is 14 residues long. Trimming shortened V by 0 bases and J by 5 bases, and 10 bases separated the two germline ends. Germline CDR1 reads GTSNPN; CDR2 reads SVGIG (reference sequence). CDR3 DNA: TGTGCCTGGAGTGTATCGGGTCTGAATGAAAAACTGTTTTTT. Its protein product is CAWSVSGLNEKLFF.

The chain combines TRBV28 with TRBJ2-2; 10 bases agree with TRBD1. The CDR3 consists of 15 residues. Losses at the gene ends were 6 bases for V and 6 bases for J; bases not matched to a gene: 7. The V gene's germline CDR1 is MDHEN and CDR2 SYDVKM. The CDR3 loop is CASSPGGQGAGELFF. For the CDR3, the DNA is TGTGCCAGCAGCCCCGGCGGACAGGGGGCCGGGGAGCTGTTTTTT.

The CDR3: CASGRDIAQETQYF. DNA for the CDR3: TGTGCCAGCGGGAGGGACATCGCCCAAGAGACCCAGTACTTC. The chain recombines TRBV5-4 with TRBJ2-5; D possibly corresponds to TRBD2 (7 bases). V lost 7 bases to trimming and J lost 1 base, with 14 bases between them. There are 14 residues in the CDR3. The V gene's germline CDR1 is SGHNT and CDR2 YYREEE (reference sequence).

The chain is built from TRBV5-1 and TRBJ2-7; TRBD1 agrees at 9 bases. The CDR3 spans 16 residues. The V segment lost 0 bases and the J segment 3 bases; nucleotides outside the gene matches: 7. Germline V gene lookup returns CDR1 SGHRS and CDR2 YFSETQ. CDR3 DNA sequence: TGCGCCAGCAGCTTGGCCTCCCCGGGACAGGGCTACGAGCAGTACTTC. Amino acids: CASSLASPGQGYEQYF.

The chain recombines TRBV5-1 with TRBJ1-5; a possible D gene is TRBD1 (5 bases). Germline V gene lookup returns CDR1 SGHRS and CDR2 YFSETQ. The V end lost 0 bases, the J end lost 2 bases, and 9 bases lay between the germline ends. This CDR3 has 15 amino acids. The CDR3 nucleotides are TGCGCCAGCAGCTTGGAGGGAGGGGGCAATCAGCCCCAGCATTTT. Translated: CASSLEGGGNQPQHF.

This chain connects TRBV14 to TRBJ2-1; 12 bases align to TRBD2. The junction had 12 bases not matched to a gene; V was cut back by 3 bases and J by 6 bases. The CDR3 is made up of 18 amino acids. Germline loops: CDR1 SGHDN, CDR2 FVKESK. The CDR3 region has the DNA TGTGCCAGCAGCCACTCGTGGGGGGGACTAGCGGGTCGCAATGAGCAGTTCTTC. Encoded protein: CASSHSWGGLAGRNEQFF. Supplemented by reference TRBV14 and TRBJ2-1, the full variable domain reads EAGVTQFPSHSVIEKGQTVTLRCDPISGHDNLYWYRRVMGKEIKFLLHFVKESKQDESGMPNNRFLAERTGGTYSTLKVQPAELEDSGVYFCASSHSWGGLAGRNEQFFGPGTRLTVL.

The V gene is TRBV6-5, the J gene TRBJ1-1; TRBD1 agrees at 7 bases. V dropped 3 bases and J dropped 3; count of bases not matched to a gene: 10. There are 16 residues in the CDR3. The germline gives CDR1 MNHEY, CDR2 SVGAGI. CDR3 sequence (DNA): TGTGCCAGCAGTTATCAGATGATAGGGGGCGACACTGAAGCTTTCTTT. It is translated as CASSYQMIGGDTEAFF.

The V call is TRBV11-2, the J call TRBJ2-1; D perhaps matches TRBD2 (6 bases). Trimming pared 5 bases from V and 1 base from J, leaving 15 bases between. This CDR3 is built from 16 residues. In germline, CDR1 is SGHAT, CDR2 FQNNGV. The CDR3 nucleotides are TGTGCCAGCAGCCCCTGGCGGGGAGAGTCCTACAATGAGCAGTTCTTC. Amino acid sequence: CASSPWRGESYNEQFF.

The chain recombines TRBV5-5 with TRBJ1-2; the match to TRBD1 covers 9 bases. This CDR3 region has 14 residues. The germline V gene has CDR1 SGHKS and CDR2 YYEKEE (reference sequence). J gave up 4 bases and V 4 bases, and 5 bases lay outside the gene matches. CDR3 sequence reads: CASSTTGGSYGYTF. For the CDR3, the DNA is TGTGCCAGCAGCACGACAGGGGGTTCCTATGGCTACACCTTC.

This clone came up a few times. The chain recombines TRBV6-5 with TRBJ1-1; no clear D. Per germline, CDR1 MNHEY and CDR2 SVGAGI. Trimming cost V 4 bases and J 1 base, with 10 bases left between them. CDR3 length: 14 amino acids. CDR3 nucleotide sequence: TGTGCCAGCAGTTCGACACTTCAGAACACTGAAGCTTTCTTT. Its protein is CASSSTLQNTEAFF.

J is TRBJ1-4 and V is TRBV7-9, with 7 bases lining up with TRBD1. The germline gives CDR1 SEHNR, CDR2 FQNEAQ (reference sequence). The CDR3 loop spans 16 amino acids. Trimming removed 2 bases from V and 3 bases from J; junction bases left unmatched: 6. The CDR3 is CASSLTGATANEKLFF. Here the CDR3 DNA reads TGTGCCAGCAGCTTAACAGGGGCGACGGCTAATGAAAAACTGTTTTTT.

This chain connects TRBV21-1 to TRBJ2-5; the table's D call TRBD2 went unverified against the DNA. TRBV21-1 is a pseudogene locus. The CDR3 extends over 17 amino acids. The CDR3 DNA is TGTGCCAGCAGCAAATTCCGGACTAGCGGGAAGAGAGAGACCCAGTACTTC. It is translated as CASSKFRTSGKRETQYF.

This clone was detected a few times. This may arise from a read error, as a much more abundant clone is one base away. The same CDR3 arises from other DNA sequences in this sample as well. The chain couples TRBV11-2 to TRBJ2-7; the D gene is possibly TRBD2 (5 bases). The CDR3 is 15 residues long. CDR1 is SGHAT and CDR2 is FQNNGV in the germline V gene. Written as DNA, the CDR3 is TGCGCCAGCAGCTTCCGGGAAGCCATCGGCTACGAGCAGTACTTC. It translates to CASSFREAIGYEQYF. The variable domain in full, with the rest retrieved from reference TRBV11-2 and TRBJ2-7, is EAGVAQSPRYKIIEKRQSVAFWCNPISGHATLYWYQQILGQGPKLLIQFQNNGVVDDSQLPKDRFSAERLKGVDSTLKIQPAKLEDSAVYLCASSFREAIGYEQYFGPGTRLTVT.

V gene TRBV7-2 combines with J gene TRBJ1-1; unclear D gene. V lost 2 bases, J lost 3 bases, and 13 bases lay in between. CDR3 length equals 15 residues. Germline assignment: CDR1 SGHTA and CDR2 FQGNSA. The CDR3 reads CASSLTRILDTEAFF. The CDR3 DNA reads TGTGCCAGCAGCTTAACCCGCATACTTGACACTGAAGCTTTCTTT. Combining the CDR3 with reference TRBV7-2 and TRBJ1-1 gives the whole variable domain GAGVSQSPSNKVTEKGKDVELRCDPISGHTALYWYRQSLGQGLEFLIYFQGNSAPDKSGLPSDRFSAERTGGSVSTLTIQRTQQEDSAVYLCASSLTRILDTEAFFGQGTRLTVV.